The subject of this entry is one T cell receptor (beta chain). A much larger clone is a single base away; this may be a read error. This specimen belongs to a study of T-cell reconstitution after alpha-beta-depleted transplantation in children. The CDR3 covers 15 residues. The germline gives CDR1 SGHTA, CDR2 FQGNSA. Trimming took 6 bases from V and 3 from J, leaving 18 bases between them. Construction of the TCRbeta library involved unique molecular identifiers. TCRdb recomputed calls from the PCR reads with MiXCR, one row per CDR3 protein. This repertoire shows roughly 70,000 distinct CDR3 sequences, roughly 4.4% found once; its top ten account for under 20%.

The receptor's source is a boy under two years old who had a stem cell transplant for acute myeloid leukemia, so the T cells may come from the graft donor. Sequencing was performed on PBMCs, mostly from graft donor cells, taken 180 days after TCRalphabeta/CD19-depleted stem cell transplant. The chain links TRBV7-2 to TRBJ2-7, with a possible D match to TRBD1 (6 bases). The CDR3 region is CASRKHGTSLYEQYF. DNA of the CDR3: TGTGCCAGCAGGAAACACGGGACAAGCCTCTACGAGCAGTACTTC.